This TCR beta chain was documented in a study of cytomegalovirus exposure and HLA in healthy donors. From germline, CDR1 is MDHEN and CDR2 SYDVKM. This CDR3 has 17 residues. V was shortened by 6 bases and J by 5 bases, with 26 bases between the two germline ends. Both 60 Vbeta primers and 13 Jbeta primers went into the PCR. The table came from immunoSEQ multiplex PCR; TCRdb's copy has only in-frame clones and leaves some out. The repertoire consists of roughly 84,000 clones, with 63% occurring once and the leading ten covering approximately 16%. The TCR comes from a middle-aged woman in good health and CMV-seropositive. The chain employs TRBV28 and TRBJ2-7, with D tentatively TRBD2 (6 bases). Sequencing input: PBMCs. DNA of the CDR3: TGTGCCAGCAGCCCGAAACCGGGAGATTATCTGTACAACGAGCAGTACTTC. Translation gives CASSPKPGDYLYNEQYF.